This TCR beta chain was identified during a study of OX40 agonist ivuxolimab in advanced cancers. Looking at the study overall: Three individuals attained partial responses, comprising one hepatocellular carcinoma case and two cutaneous melanoma cases.

This CDR3 spans 14 amino acids. V lost 4 bases and J lost 1, with 11 bases in between. In germline, CDR1 is SGHNT, CDR2 YYREEE (reference sequence). TCRdb's copy holds only in-frame clones and misses some; the assay was immunoSEQ multiplex PCR. The sample records roughly 43,000 clones, more than 85% being singletons. Blood draws occurred at baseline, cycle 4 day 1, and cycle 7 day 1. The rearrangement uses TRBV5-4 and TRBJ1-1, with TRBD1 as a possible D gene (5 bases). This sequence originates from an adult with an advanced solid tumor such as melanoma, head and neck, liver or kidney cancer. The sample was CD4+ or CD8+ T cells sorted from blood, taken in a trial of the OX40 agonist ivuxolimab. CDR3 sequence (DNA): TGTGCCAGCAGCGGACGGGGCGAGAACACTGAAGCTTTCTTT. It encodes CASSGRGENTEAFF.